This T cell receptor (beta chain) was sequenced during a study of T-cell memory formation after mild COVID-19. Background on the study: Largely donor-specific sequence clusters came from two donors.

Trimming stripped 5 bases from V and 1 base from J, with 8 bases between. CDR3 length equals 14 residues. CDR1 is SEHNR and CDR2 is FQNEAQ in the germline V gene (reference sequence). This clonotype was counted a few times. Its antigen is unknown. cDNA libraries for TCR alpha and TCR beta, carrying sample barcodes and UMIs, came from 5'RACE with constant-segment primers. Via MiXCR, TCRdb re-called the 5' RACE reads, giving one row per CDR3 protein. The repertoire consists of under 250,000 distinct CDR3 sequences, with 10% occurring once and the leading ten covering approximately 3%. Study-level results: CD4/CD8 balance characterized clones contracting day 15 to 85, and CD4+ skew characterized later expanders. The CD4+ clones that contracted clustered mainly within CM and EM, and the CD8+ clones concentrated in EMRA.

This clonotype originated in a man in his late teens or twenties who had mild COVID-19 (a few samples of this study predate the infection). Cell type and time point are not known. The sequencing input was PBMCs or a T cell subset sorted from them (not recorded which). This chain joins TRBV7-9 and TRBJ2-2; D is ambiguous. CDR3 region: CASSLDGNTGELFF. The CDR3, as DNA: TGTGCCAGCAGCCTGGACGGGAACACCGGGGAGCTGTTTTTT.